Below, one TCR beta chain is given with its context. TCRdb reprocessed the RT-PCR reads with MiXCR, giving one entry per CDR3 protein. The sample records about 410,000 distinct CDR3 sequences, roughly 16% being singletons. The data originate from a study of patients and donors after allogeneic stem cell transplantation. Germline V gene sequence: CDR1 DFQATT, CDR2 SNEGSKA (reference sequence). This CDR3 is 14 amino acids long. Trimming removed 6 bases from V and 5 bases from J; junction bases left unmatched: 4. Specimen: blood, either unsorted or a sorted T cell fraction (not recorded which). The rearrangement uses TRBV20-1 and TRBJ2-1; 13 nucleotides line up with TRBD2. The TCR sequence derives from a human donor who was either an allogeneic HSCT recipient or a stem cell or donor lymphocyte infusion donor (not recorded which). It is not recorded whose cells these are; they may come from a transplant donor. The CDR3 coding sequence is TGCAGTGCAACCGGGACTAGCGGGGACAATGAGCAGTTCTTC. It encodes CSATGTSGDNEQFF.